The entry that follows covers one TCR beta chain sequence. This record belongs to a study of blood T cell repertoires in COVID-19. Per the study methods: Amplifying reference gene primers gave estimates of nucleated cell counts. The repertoire was sequenced with immunoSEQ multiplex PCR; TCRdb's copy has only in-frame clones and lacks some. V, J and clone size are taken as reported in that table, and D and trimming were inferred from the DNA itself. The sample yields around 180,000 clones, about 88% seen once. The CDR3 has 16 residues. V dropped 0 bases and J dropped 8 bases, with 19 bases sitting between them. Germline V gene sequence: CDR1 SGHAT, CDR2 FQNNGV.

Sequenced material: peripheral blood. This TCR was recovered from a woman aged 25 to 45 with active or convalescent COVID-19. The chain links TRBV11-2 to TRBJ1-2; D is ambiguous. The CDR3 nucleotides read TGTGCCAGCAGCTTAGATAGGCTTGGCGGACGAGGGGGCTACACCTTC. It encodes CASSLDRLGGRGGYTF.